This T cell receptor beta chain comes out of a study of blood T cell repertoires in COVID-19. Here immunoSEQ multiplex PCR was the method, and the copy in TCRdb shows in-frame clones only, minus some. The profile shows tens of thousands of clones, roughly 88% of them singletons. This clonotype was obtained from a man in his late teens or twenties with COVID-19, enrolled during active disease. Sequenced: peripheral blood.

The CDR3 sequence: CASSQDLWTSGEQYF. The CDR3 DNA follows: TGCGCCAGCAGCCAAGATCTCTGGACTAGCGGAGAGCAGTACTTC. The chain recombines TRBV4-3 with TRBJ2-7, with 10 nucleotides matching TRBD2. Germline CDR1 reads LGHNA; CDR2 reads YSLEER. The V and J ends lost 0 bases and 7 bases, in that order; junction bases with no gene match: 6. The CDR3 length is 15 residues.